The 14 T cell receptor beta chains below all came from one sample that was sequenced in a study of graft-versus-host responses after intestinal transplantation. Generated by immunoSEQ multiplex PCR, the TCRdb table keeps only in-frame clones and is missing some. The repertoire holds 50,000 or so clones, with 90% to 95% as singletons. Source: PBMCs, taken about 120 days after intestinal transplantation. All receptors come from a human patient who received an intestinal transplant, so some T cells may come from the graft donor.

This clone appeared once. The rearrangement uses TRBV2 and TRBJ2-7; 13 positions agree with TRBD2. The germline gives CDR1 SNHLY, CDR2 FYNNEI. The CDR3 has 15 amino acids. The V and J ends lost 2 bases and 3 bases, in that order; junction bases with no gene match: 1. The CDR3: CASSEWTSGSYEQYF. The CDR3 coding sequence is TGTGCCAGCAGTGAATGGACTAGCGGGAGCTACGAGCAGTACTTC.

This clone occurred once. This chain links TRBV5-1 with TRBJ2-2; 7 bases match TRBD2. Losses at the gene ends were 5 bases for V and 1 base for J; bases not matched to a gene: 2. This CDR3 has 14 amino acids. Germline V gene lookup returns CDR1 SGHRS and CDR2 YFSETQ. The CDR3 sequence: CASRPGGNTGELFF. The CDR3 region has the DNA TGCGCCAGCAGACCGGGGGGGAACACCGGGGAGCTGTTTTTT.

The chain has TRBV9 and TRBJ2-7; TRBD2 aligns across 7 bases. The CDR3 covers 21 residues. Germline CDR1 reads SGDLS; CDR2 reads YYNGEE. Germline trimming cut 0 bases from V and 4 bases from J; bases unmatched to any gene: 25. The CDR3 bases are TGTGCCAGCAGCGTAGCTACTCAAATTCGGGCGGGGGTAGTAGACTTTTACGAGCAGTACTTC. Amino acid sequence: CASSVATQIRAGVVDFYEQYF.

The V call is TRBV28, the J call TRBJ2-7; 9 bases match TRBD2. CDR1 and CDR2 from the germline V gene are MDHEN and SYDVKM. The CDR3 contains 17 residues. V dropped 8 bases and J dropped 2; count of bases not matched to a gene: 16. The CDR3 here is CASRLGAGGYNTYEQYF. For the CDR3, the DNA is TGTGCCAGCCGATTGGGAGCGGGGGGTTATAATACCTACGAGCAGTACTTC.

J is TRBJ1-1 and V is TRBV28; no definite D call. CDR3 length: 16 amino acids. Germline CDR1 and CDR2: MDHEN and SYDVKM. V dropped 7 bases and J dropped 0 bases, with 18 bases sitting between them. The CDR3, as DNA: TGTGCCAGCAATCCCTCCCGCCAAAGGATGAACACTGAAGCTTTCTTT. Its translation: CASNPSRQRMNTEAFF.

As DNA, the CDR3 is TGTGCCAGCAGCGAGGAAGGGCTCACAGATACGCAGTATTTT. Protein product: CASSEEGLTDTQYF. The gene calls are TRBV5-4 and TRBJ2-3; D uncertain. V dropped 4 bases and J dropped 2 bases, with 11 bases sitting between them. The germline V gene encodes CDR1 SGHNT and CDR2 YYREEE (reference sequence). The CDR3 consists of 14 residues.

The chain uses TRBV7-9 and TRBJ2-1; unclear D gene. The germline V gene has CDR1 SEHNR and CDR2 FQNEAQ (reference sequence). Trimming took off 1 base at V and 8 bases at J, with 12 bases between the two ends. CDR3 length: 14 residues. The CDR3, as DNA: TGTGCCAGCAGCTTAGGTGGTCCGTCGTATGAGCAGTTCTTC. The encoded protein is CASSLGGPSYEQFF. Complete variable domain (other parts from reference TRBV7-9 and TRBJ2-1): DTGVSQNPRHKITKRGQNVTFRCDPISEHNRLYWYRQTLGQGPEFLTYFQNEAQLEKSRLLSDRFSAERPKGSFSTLEIQRTEQGDSAMYLCASSLGGPSYEQFFGPGTRLTVL.

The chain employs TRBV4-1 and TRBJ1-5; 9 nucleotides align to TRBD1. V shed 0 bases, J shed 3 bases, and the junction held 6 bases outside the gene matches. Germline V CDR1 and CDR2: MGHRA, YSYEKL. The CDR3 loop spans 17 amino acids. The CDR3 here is CASSQDLTGGYNQPQHF. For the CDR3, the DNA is TGCGCCAGCAGCCAAGATTTGACAGGGGGTTACAATCAGCCCCAGCATTTT.

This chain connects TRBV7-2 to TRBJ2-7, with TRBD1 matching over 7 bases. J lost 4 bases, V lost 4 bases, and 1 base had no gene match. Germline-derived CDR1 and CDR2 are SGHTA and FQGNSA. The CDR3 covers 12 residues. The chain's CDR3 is CASSSTGYEQYF. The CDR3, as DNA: TGTGCCAGCAGCTCGACAGGGTACGAGCAGTACTTC.

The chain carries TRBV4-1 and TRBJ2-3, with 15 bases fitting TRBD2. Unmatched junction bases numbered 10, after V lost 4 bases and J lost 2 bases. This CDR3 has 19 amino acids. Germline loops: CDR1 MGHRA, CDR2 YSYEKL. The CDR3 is CASSPQGLAGGRITDTQYF. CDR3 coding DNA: TGCGCCAGCAGCCCGCAAGGACTAGCGGGGGGGCGTATCACAGATACGCAGTATTTT.

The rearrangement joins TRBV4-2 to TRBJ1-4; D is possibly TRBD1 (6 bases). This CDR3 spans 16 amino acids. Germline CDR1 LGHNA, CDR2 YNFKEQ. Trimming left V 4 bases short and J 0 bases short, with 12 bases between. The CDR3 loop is CASSPGRGATNEKLFF. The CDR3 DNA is TGTGCCAGCAGCCCGGGCAGGGGTGCAACTAATGAAAAACTGTTTTTT.

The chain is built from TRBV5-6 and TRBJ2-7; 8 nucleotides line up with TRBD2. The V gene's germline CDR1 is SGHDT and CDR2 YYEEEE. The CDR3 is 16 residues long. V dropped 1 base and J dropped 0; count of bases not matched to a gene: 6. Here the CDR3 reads CASSLFYGRASYEQYF. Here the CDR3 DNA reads TGTGCCAGCAGCTTGTTTTACGGGAGGGCCTCCTACGAGCAGTACTTC.

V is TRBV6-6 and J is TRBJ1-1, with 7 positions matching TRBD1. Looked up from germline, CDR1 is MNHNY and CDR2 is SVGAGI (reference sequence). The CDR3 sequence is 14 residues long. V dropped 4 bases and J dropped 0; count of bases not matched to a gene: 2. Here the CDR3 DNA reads TGTGCCAGCAGTTTTAGGGGGCTGAACACTGAAGCTTTCTTT. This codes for CASSFRGLNTEAFF.

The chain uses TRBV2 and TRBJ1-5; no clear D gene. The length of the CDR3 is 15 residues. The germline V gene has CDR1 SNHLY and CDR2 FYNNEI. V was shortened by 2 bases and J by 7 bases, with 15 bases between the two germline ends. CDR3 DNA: TGTGCCAGCAGTGAATCCCGCCGGGATACACAGCCCCAGCATTTT. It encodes CASSESRRDTQPQHF.